Listed below are T cell receptor beta chains from one sample, sequenced in a study of PD-1 blockade in classical Hodgkin lymphoma. TCRdb's table, derived via immunoSEQ multiplex PCR, lists solely in-frame clones and lacks some. The profile shows 20,000 to 30,000 clones, 80% to 85% of them singletons. The sequenced sample was peripheral blood mononuclear cells (PBMCs), obtained before the second cycle of nivolumab. The origin of the receptors is a human donor with classical Hodgkin lymphoma. Both conserved end residues are part of each CDR3. D genes are given only for firm matches. Only some rows state a clone size, as once, few, many or a class for expanded clones.

>TRBJ2-3|TRBV2|12|.|.
TGTGCCAGCGGGTATAGCACAGATACGCAGTATTTT
CASGYSTDTQYF
>TRBJ1-1|TRBV18|12|medium-sized|.
TGTGCCAGCTCACCACCCCAGGCTGAAGCTTTCTTT
CASSPPQAEAFF
>TRBJ2-7|TRBV27|18|.|.
TGTGCCAGCAGTCAACACCAGTGGACGGTCTCTACGAGGTACGAGCAGTACTTC
CASSQHQWTVSTRYEQYF
>TRBJ1-6|TRBV5-1|18|.|.
TGCGCCAGCAGCTTGGTCTCGGAGACCCGAAAGTGGAATTCACCCCTCCACTTT
CASSLVSETRKWNSPLHF
>TRBJ1-1|TRBV30|14|.|.
TGTGCCTGGAGTGCCCTCACCCCGAACACTGAAGCTTTCTTT
CAWSALTPNTEAFF
>TRBJ1-1|TRBV15|15|.|.
TGTGCCACCAGCAGAGCTAGCAGTCTGAACACTGAAGCTTTCTTT
CATSRASSLNTEAFF
>TRBJ2-1|TRBV10-1|13|.|TRBD2
TGCGCCAGTAGCGGGGGTCCCTACAATGAGCAGTTCTTC
CASSGGPYNEQFF
>TRBJ2-7|TRBV2|17|.|TRBD1
TGTGCCAGCAGTGATGGGCTGGGGCAGGGGGCCTCCTACGAGCAGTACTTC
CASSDGLGQGASYEQYF
>TRBJ2-3|TRBV9|19|few|TRBD2
TGTGCCAGCAGCGTAGATTGGCGGGGGGCCACCTACCGCACAGATACGCAGTATTTT
CASSVDWRGATYRTDTQYF
>TRBJ1-3|TRBV29-1|16|.|.
TGCAGCGTTCAAATGAATAGTGAAACCTCTGGAAACACCATATATTTT
CSVQMNSETSGNTIYF
>TRBJ2-7|TRBV4-2|16|.|.
TGTGCCAGCAGCCTTCAGGAAGGAACAGGCTCCTACGAGCAGTACTTC
CASSLQEGTGSYEQYF
>TRBJ1-2|TRBV20-1|8|.|.
TGCAGTGCTCATGGCTACACCTTC
CSAHGYTF
>TRBJ1-6|TRBV6-6|15|.|.
TGTGCCAGCAGAGCCCGGGCAGGGGTGAATTCACCCCTCCACTTT
CASRARAGVNSPLHF
>TRBJ2-7|TRBV21-1|16|.|.
TGTGCCAGCAGCAAAGTGGGACTAGCAATCCACTACGAGCAGTACTTC
CASSKVGLAIHYEQYF
>TRBJ2-7|TRBV11-2|16|.|TRBD2
TGTGCCAGCAGCTTAGATATGAGCGGGGCCTCCTACGAGCAGTACTTC
CASSLDMSGASYEQYF
>TRBJ1-2|TRBV6-1|13|.|.
TGTGCCAGCAGTGAAGGGGGTGCCTATGGCTACACCTTC
CASSEGGAYGYTF
>TRBJ1-4|TRBV9|14|.|TRBD1
TGTGCCAGCAGCCCCGGGACAGGAGCCGAAAAACTGTTTTTT
CASSPGTGAEKLFF
>TRBJ2-3|TRBV6-1|14|.|.
TGTGCCAGCACCCCTGGCAGGGGCACAGATACGCAGTATTTT
CASTPGRGTDTQYF
>TRBJ2-7|TRBV28|14|.|.
TGTGCCAGCAGTTTAGATGTGGCCCCCTACGAGCAGTACTTC
CASSLDVAPYEQYF
>TRBJ2-5|TRBV18|14|.|.
TGTGCCAGCTCGCCCCCCGGGACCCCCGAGACCCAGTACTTC
CASSPPGTPETQYF